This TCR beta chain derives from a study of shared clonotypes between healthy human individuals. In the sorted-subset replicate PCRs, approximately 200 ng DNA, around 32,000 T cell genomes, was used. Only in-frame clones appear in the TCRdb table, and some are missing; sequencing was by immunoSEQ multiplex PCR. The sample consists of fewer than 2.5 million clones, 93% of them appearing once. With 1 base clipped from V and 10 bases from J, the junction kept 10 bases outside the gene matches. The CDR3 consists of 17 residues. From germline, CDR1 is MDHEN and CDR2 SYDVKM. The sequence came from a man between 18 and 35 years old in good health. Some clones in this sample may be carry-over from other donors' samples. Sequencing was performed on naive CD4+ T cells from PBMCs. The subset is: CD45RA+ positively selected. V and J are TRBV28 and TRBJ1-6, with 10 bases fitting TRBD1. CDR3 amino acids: CASSLSGTGVRGSPLHF. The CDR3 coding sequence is TGTGCCAGCAGTTTATCCGGGACAGGGGTTCGAGGGTCACCCCTCCACTTT. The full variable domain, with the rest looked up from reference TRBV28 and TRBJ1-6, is DVKVTQSSRYLVKRTGEKVFLECVQDMDHENMFWYRQDPGLGLRLIYFSYDVKMKEKGDIPEGYSVSREKKERFSLILESASTNQTSMYLCASSLSGTGVRGSPLHFGNGTRLTVT.